This T cell receptor (beta chain) was captured by sequencing in a study of control samples from healthy donors and cancer patients. V dropped 5 bases and J dropped 7 bases, with 9 bases sitting between them. This CDR3 contains 13 residues. CDR1 is WNHNN, CDR2 SYGVQD, per germline (reference sequence). This clone came up a few times. Method: immunoSEQ multiplex PCR; TCRdb's copy keeps in-frame clones and lacks some. The table shows 75,000 to 95,000 clones, with over 85% occurring only once. The specimen was blood. This sequence originates from a woman between 25 and 40 years old in good health. The J gene is TRBJ1-6, the V gene TRBV10-1; tentative D call: TRBD1 (5 bases). The CDR3 spells CASSPRENSPLHF. The CDR3 coding sequence is TGCGCCAGCAGTCCCAGGGAAAATTCACCCCTCCACTTT.